The 4 T cell receptor beta chains presented below share a single source sample, sequenced in a study of T cell changes during pregnancy in multiple sclerosis. The repertoire was sequenced with immunoSEQ multiplex PCR; TCRdb's copy has only in-frame clones and lacks some. The sample has tens of thousands of clones, about 96% seen once. The specimen comprised CD8+ T cells from peripheral blood mononuclear cells, sampled after pregnancy. The receptors were gathered from a female donor with multiple sclerosis, enrolled in a pregnancy study.

The rearrangement uses TRBV25-1 and TRBJ2-1; D is perhaps TRBD2 (6 bases). Trimming cost V 4 bases and J 1 base, with 11 bases left between them. The CDR3 loop spans 15 amino acids. Looked up from germline, CDR1 is MGHDK and CDR2 is SYGVNS. The CDR3 DNA follows: TGTGCCAGCAGTGCTAGCGCGGGTTCCTACAATGAGCAGTTCTTC. It translates to CASSASAGSYNEQFF. The full variable domain, with the rest looked up from reference TRBV25-1 and TRBJ2-1, is EADIYQTPRYLVIGTGKKITLECSQTMGHDKMYWYQQDPGMELHLIHYSYGVNSTEKGDLSSESTVSRIRTEHFPLTLESARPSHTSQYLCASSASAGSYNEQFFGPGTRLTVL.

The CDR3 is CASSSAGYTDTQYF. The CDR3 nucleotides are TGTGCCAGTAGTTCAGCGGGATACACAGATACGCAGTATTTT. V is TRBV19 and J is TRBJ2-3; 7 bases are a match to TRBD2. In germline, CDR1 is LNHDA, CDR2 SQIVND (reference sequence). J gave up 2 bases and V 5 bases, and 4 bases lay outside the gene matches. The CDR3 consists of 14 residues.

A few counts support this clone. This sequence joins TRBV2 and TRBJ2-1; 8 bases map to TRBD2. The V and J ends lost 6 bases and 12 bases, in that order; junction bases with no gene match: 1. The CDR3 runs 10 residues. Germline-derived CDR1 and CDR2 are SNHLY and FYNNEI. CDR3 bases: TGTGCCAGCAGGGGGACTAGGCAGTTCTTC. Encoded protein: CASRGTRQFF.

This chain links TRBV4-2 with TRBJ1-4; 8 bases map to TRBD1. In germline, CDR1 is LGHNA, CDR2 YNFKEQ. J gave up 8 bases and V 0 bases, and 8 bases lay outside the gene matches. The CDR3 has 16 residues. The CDR3 DNA reads TGTGCCAGCAGCCAAGATGGCAGGACAGGGAACGAAAAACTGTTTTTT. This sequence encodes CASSQDGRTGNEKLFF.